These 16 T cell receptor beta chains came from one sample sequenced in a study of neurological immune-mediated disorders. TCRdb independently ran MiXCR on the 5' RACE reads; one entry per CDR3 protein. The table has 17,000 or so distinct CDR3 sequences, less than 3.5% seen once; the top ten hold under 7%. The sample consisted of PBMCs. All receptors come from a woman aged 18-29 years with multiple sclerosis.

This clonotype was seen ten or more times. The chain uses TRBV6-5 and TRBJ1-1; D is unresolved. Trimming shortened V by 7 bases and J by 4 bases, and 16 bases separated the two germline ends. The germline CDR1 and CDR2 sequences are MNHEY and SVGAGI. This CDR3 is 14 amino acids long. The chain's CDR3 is CASTPILEGTEAFF. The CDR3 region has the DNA TGTGCCAGCACCCCGATTTTGGAAGGCACTGAAGCTTTCTTT.

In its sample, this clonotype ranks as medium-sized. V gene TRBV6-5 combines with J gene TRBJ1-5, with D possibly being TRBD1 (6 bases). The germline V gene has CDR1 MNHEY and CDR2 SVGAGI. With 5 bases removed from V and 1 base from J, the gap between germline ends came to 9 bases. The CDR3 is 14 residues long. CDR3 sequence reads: CASSLRGSNQPQHF. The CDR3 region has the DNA TGTGCCAGCAGTCTCAGGGGCAGCAATCAGCCCCAGCATTTT.

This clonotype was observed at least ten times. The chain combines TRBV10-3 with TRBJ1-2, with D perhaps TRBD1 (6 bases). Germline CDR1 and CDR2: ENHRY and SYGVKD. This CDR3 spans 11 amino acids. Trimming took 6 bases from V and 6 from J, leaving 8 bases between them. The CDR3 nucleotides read TGTGCCATCAGCACAGGGAATGGCTACACCTTC. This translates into CAISTGNGYTF.

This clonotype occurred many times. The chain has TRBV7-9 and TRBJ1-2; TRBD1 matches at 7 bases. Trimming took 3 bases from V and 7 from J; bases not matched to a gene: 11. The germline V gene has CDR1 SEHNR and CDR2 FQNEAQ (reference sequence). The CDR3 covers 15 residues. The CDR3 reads CASSFADRLSSGYTF. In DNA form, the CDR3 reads TGTGCCAGCAGCTTCGCGGACAGGCTTTCTTCTGGCTACACCTTC.

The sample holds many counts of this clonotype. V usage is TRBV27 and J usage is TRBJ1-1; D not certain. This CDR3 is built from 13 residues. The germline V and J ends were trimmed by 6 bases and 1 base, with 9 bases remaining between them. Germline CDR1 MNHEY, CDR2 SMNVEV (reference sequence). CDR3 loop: CASRTGRNTEAFF. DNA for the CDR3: TGTGCCAGCAGGACCGGACGGAACACTGAAGCTTTCTTT.

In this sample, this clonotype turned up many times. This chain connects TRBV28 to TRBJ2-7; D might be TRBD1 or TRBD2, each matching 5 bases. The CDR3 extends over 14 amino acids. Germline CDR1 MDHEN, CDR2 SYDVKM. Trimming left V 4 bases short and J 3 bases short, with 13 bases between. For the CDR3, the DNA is TGTGCCAGCAGTTCCCCCCTGGGACGCTACGAGCAGTACGTC. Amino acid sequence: CASSSPLGRYEQYV.

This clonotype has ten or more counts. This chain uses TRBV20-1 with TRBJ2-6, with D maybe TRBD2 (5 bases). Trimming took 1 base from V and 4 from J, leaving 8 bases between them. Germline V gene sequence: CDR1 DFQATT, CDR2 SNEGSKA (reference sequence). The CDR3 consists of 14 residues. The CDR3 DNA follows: TGCAGTGCTAGAGTCGGGGTCGGGGCCAACGTCCTGACTTTC. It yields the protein CSARVGVGANVLTF.

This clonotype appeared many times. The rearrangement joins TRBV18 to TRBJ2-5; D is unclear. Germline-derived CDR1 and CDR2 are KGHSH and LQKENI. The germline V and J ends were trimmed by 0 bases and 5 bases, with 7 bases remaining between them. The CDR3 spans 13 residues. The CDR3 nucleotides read TGTGCCAGCTCACCACCCTCGGAGGAGACCCAGTACTTC. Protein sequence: CASSPPSEETQYF. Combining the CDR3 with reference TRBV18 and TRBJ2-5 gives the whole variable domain NAGVMQNPRHLVRRRGQEARLRCSPMKGHSHVYWYRQLPEEGLKFMVYLQKENIIDESGMPKERFSAEFPKEGPSILRIQQVVRGDSAAYFCASSPPSEETQYFGPGTRLLVL.

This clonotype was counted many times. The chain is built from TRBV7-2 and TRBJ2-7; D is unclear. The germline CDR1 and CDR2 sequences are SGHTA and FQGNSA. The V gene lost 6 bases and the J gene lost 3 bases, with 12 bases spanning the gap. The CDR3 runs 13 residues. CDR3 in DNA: TGTGCCAGCAGTCCCATGTCGTTCTACGAGCAGTACGTC. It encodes CASSPMSFYEQYV.

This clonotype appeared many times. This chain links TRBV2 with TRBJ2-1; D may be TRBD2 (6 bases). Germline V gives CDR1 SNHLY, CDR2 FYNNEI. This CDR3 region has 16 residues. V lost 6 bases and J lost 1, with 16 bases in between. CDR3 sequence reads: CASRDTRGGSYNEQFF. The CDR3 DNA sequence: TGTGCCAGCAGGGATACACGTGGGGGGTCCTACAATGAGCAGTTCTTC.

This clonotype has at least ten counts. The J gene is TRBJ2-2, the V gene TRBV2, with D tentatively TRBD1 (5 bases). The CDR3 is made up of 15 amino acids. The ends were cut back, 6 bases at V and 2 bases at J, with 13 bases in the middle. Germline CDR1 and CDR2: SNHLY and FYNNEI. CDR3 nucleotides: TGTGCCAGCAGACTGGGGCAGGGTAACACCGGGGAGCTGTTTTTT. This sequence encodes CASRLGQGNTGELFF.

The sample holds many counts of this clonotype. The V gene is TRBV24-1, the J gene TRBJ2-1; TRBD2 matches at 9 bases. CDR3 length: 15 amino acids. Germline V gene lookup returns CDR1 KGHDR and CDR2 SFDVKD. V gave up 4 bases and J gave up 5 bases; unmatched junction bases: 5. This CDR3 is CATSDLGLADNEQFF. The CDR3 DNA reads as TGTGCCACCAGTGACCTGGGACTAGCAGACAATGAGCAGTTCTTC.

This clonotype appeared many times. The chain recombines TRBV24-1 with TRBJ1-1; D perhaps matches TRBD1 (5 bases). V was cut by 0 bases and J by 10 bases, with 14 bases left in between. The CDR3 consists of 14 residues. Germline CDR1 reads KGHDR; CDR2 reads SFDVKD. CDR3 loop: CATSDLDGGGGAFF. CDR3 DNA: TGTGCCACCAGTGATTTGGACGGCGGTGGGGGAGCTTTCTTT.

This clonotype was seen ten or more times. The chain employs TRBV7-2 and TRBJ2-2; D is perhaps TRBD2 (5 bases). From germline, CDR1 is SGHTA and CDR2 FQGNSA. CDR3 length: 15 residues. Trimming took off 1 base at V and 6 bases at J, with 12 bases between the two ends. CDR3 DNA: TGTGCCAGCAGCTTAGGGTCGGGATCGGCCGGGGAGCTGTTTTTT. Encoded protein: CASSLGSGSAGELFF.

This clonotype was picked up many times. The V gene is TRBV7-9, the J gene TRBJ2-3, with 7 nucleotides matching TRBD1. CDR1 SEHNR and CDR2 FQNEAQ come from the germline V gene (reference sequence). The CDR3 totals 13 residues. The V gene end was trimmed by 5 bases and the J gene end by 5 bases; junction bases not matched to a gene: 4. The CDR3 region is CASSPPGGDTQYF. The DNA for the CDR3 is TGTGCCAGCAGCCCCCCAGGGGGAGATACGCAGTATTTT. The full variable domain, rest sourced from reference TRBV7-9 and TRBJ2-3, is DTGVSQNPRHKITKRGQNVTFRCDPISEHNRLYWYRQTLGQGPEFLTYFQNEAQLEKSRLLSDRFSAERPKGSFSTLEIQRTEQGDSAMYLCASSPPGGDTQYFGPGTRLTVL.

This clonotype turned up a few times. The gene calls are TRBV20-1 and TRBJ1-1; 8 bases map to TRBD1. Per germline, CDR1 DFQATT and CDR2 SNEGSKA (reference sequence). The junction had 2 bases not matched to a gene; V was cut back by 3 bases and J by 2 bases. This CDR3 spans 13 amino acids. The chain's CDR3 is CSASGQGNTEAFF. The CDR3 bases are TGCAGTGCTAGCGGACAGGGAAACACTGAAGCTTTCTTT.